This TCR beta chain emerged from a study of T cells in women clearing cervical HPV infection. Background on the study: Controls gave blood once infection was undetectable; cases at lesion identification. Cases' blood sampling followed lesion detection by median around 150 days (90 to 200). Study-level findings and limits: Richness differences could reflect unmeasured T-cell content per sample. Controls had more TRBV6-7 (0.16%) than cases (around 0.11%).

CDR1 SNHLY and CDR2 FYNNEI come from the germline V gene. The CDR3 runs 14 residues. Produced via immunoSEQ multiplex PCR; TCRdb's table is partial and in-frame only. Listed are roughly 22,000 clones; 9% to 15% falls within the top ten. Comments on this clone: Its antigen is not identified. From the germline J gene comes the end of the CDR3, since the read stops 3 residues before it.

This TCR came from a woman between 18 and 69 years old with a cervical HPV16 infection that either progressed to CIN3+ or cleared (not recorded which). This chain joins TRBV2 and TRBJ2-3; no reliable D call. Sequencing was carried out using blood buffy coat. The sequenced CDR3 bases are TGTGCCAGCAGTGAGTTCCTGGGCAATCAGCCG. Protein: CASSEFLGNQP. The CDR3 reads in full as CASSEFLGNQPQYF.